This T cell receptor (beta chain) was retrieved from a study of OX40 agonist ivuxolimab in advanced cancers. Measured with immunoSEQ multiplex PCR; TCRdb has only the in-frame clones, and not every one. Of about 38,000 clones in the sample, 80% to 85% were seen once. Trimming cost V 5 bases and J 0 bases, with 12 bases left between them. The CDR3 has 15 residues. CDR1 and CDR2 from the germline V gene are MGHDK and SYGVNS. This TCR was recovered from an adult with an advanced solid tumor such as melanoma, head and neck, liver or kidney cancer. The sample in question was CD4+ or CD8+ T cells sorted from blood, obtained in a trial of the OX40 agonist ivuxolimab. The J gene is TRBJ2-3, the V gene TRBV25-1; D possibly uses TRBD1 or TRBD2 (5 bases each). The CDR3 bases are TGTGCCAGCAGTCCTCCCTGGGACAGCACAGATACGCAGTATTTT. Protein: CASSPPWDSTDTQYF.